This entry lists 21 T cell receptor beta chains sequenced from one sample in a study of post-analysis software for immune sequencing data. Which antigens these TCRs recognize remains unknown. Sequencing libraries made from TCR beta cDNA carried unique molecular identifiers. TCRdb re-called the PCR reads with MiXCR, one entry per CDR3 protein. The sample shows about 570,000 distinct CDR3 sequences, around 31% of them seen only once. Notes on the study in general: A few TRBV segments (TRBV5-6, TRBV5-1 and TRBV20-1 among them) occurred more frequently in patients than in controls.

Sequencing was done on a sample of blood. These receptors came from a girl under 18 with multiple sclerosis.

This clonotype has a handful of counts. The gene calls are TRBV3-1 and TRBJ2-2; 10 bases map to TRBD2. Germline V gene data show CDR1 as LGHDT and CDR2 as YNNKEL (reference sequence). The V gene end was trimmed by 1 base and the J gene end by 2 bases; junction bases not matched to a gene: 7. CDR3 length: 18 amino acids. CDR3 protein: CASSQGFPSGGNTGELFF. The CDR3 nucleotides are TGTGCCAGCAGCCAAGGGTTCCCTAGCGGGGGAAACACCGGGGAGCTGTTTTTT. Full variable domain (remainder filled in from reference TRBV3-1 and TRBJ2-2): DTAVSQTPKYLVTQMGNDKSIKCEQNLGHDTMYWYKQDSKKFLKIMFSYNNKELIINETVPNRFSPKSPDKAHLNLHINSLELGDSAVYFCASSQGFPSGGNTGELFFGEGSRLTVL.

J is TRBJ2-5 and V is TRBV27, with D tentatively TRBD1 or TRBD2 (5 bases each). This CDR3 region has 14 residues. The V gene's germline CDR1 is MNHEY and CDR2 SMNVEV (reference sequence). V lost 1 base to trimming and J lost 6 bases, with 12 bases between them. The CDR3 sequence is CASSLYEGMKTQYF. Written as DNA, the CDR3 is TGTGCCAGCAGTTTATATGAGGGGATGAAGACCCAGTACTTC.

The chain joins TRBV19 to TRBJ1-1; D gene unclear. V lost 6 bases and J 1 base, leaving 9 bases between the germline ends. The CDR3 sequence is 13 residues long. CDR1 is LNHDA, CDR2 SQIVND, per germline (reference sequence). The CDR3 region has the DNA TGTGCCAGTAGGCTCGTGGAGAACACTGAAGCTTTCTTT. Protein product: CASRLVENTEAFF.

The table lists this clonotype with a few counts. The chain combines TRBV6-1 with TRBJ2-4; D call uncertain. This CDR3 has 13 amino acids. Trimming stripped 6 bases from V and 1 base from J, with 7 bases between. Germline V lookup: CDR1 MNHNS, CDR2 SASEGT. The CDR3 region is CASSWDAKNIQYF. The DNA of the CDR3 is TGTGCCAGCAGCTGGGATGCCAAAAACATTCAGTACTTC.

This clonotype was picked up a small number of times. The genes are TRBV12-3 or TRBV12-4 and TRBJ2-3; 8 bases are shared with TRBD2. Trimming took 3 bases from V and 3 from J; bases not matched to a gene: 5. The CDR3 is 15 amino acids. CDR3 bases: TGTGCCAGCAGTTTTCGGGGGGGTGGGACAGATACGCAGTATTTT. Protein product: CASSFRGGGTDTQYF.

This rearrangement joins TRBV15 to TRBJ1-2; TRBD1 matches 10 bases. Germline V gives CDR1 LNHNV, CDR2 YYDKDF (reference sequence). The V and J ends lost 3 bases and 8 bases, in that order; junction bases with no gene match: 12. This CDR3 contains 16 residues. CDR3 amino acids: CATSSNRDRGLGGYTF. CDR3 DNA: TGTGCCACCAGCAGCAACCGGGACAGGGGATTGGGGGGCTACACCTTC.

This clonotype was found a few times. The chain couples TRBV18 to TRBJ1-2, with no clear D. The CDR3 has 13 residues. V lost 3 bases and J lost 1, with 6 bases in between. Germline assignment: CDR1 KGHSH and CDR2 LQKENI. DNA for the CDR3: TGTGCCAGCTCACCGGCGGTTAACTATGGCTACACCTTC. It encodes CASSPAVNYGYTF.

Only a few counts were recorded for this clonotype. The gene calls are TRBV6-5 and TRBJ1-6; no firm D call. The CDR3 consists of 15 residues. Germline V gives CDR1 MNHEY, CDR2 SVGAGI. V was cut by 6 bases and J by 7 bases, with 16 bases left in between. The CDR3 loop reads CASRPQAPANSPLHF. As DNA, the CDR3 is TGTGCCAGCAGACCCCAGGCCCCCGCAAATTCACCCCTCCACTTT.

The chain employs TRBV3-1 and TRBJ2-7; 7 nucleotides match TRBD2. Germline-derived CDR1 and CDR2 are LGHDT and YNNKEL (reference sequence). The ends lost 5 bases at V and 7 bases at J; junction bases unmatched: 17. The CDR3 is made up of 16 amino acids. The CDR3 here is CASSSLAGWGLDEQYF. As DNA, the CDR3 is TGTGCCAGCAGCTCGTTAGCGGGCTGGGGTTTGGATGAGCAGTACTTC.

This clonotype was found a few times. V usage is TRBV5-5 and J usage is TRBJ1-1, with a weak D call TRBD1 (5 bases). The CDR3 extends over 14 amino acids. V was trimmed by 1 base and J by 6 bases, leaving 13 bases between them. Germline CDR1 reads SGHKS; CDR2 reads YYEKEE (reference sequence). This chain's CDR3 is CASSLQRGDAEAFF. DNA of the CDR3: TGTGCCAGCAGCTTGCAGAGAGGGGACGCTGAAGCTTTCTTT.

The rearrangement uses TRBV9 and TRBJ1-2; 12 bases align to TRBD1. V dropped 3 bases and J dropped 4; count of bases not matched to a gene: 10. The CDR3 has 17 amino acids. Germline CDR1 and CDR2: SGDLS and YYNGEE. CDR3 sequence (DNA): TGTGCCAGCAGCGGAGCCCCGGGACAGGGGGCCACCTATGGCTACACCTTC. Residues: CASSGAPGQGATYGYTF. Together with reference TRBV9 and TRBJ1-2, the CDR3 gives the full variable domain: DSGVTQTPKHLITATGQRVTLRCSPRSGDLSVYWYQQSLDQGLQFLIQYYNGEERAKGNILERFSAQQFPDLHSELNLSSLELGDSALYFCASSGAPGQGATYGYTFGSGTRLTVV.

The CDR3 spells CASSVVTGCTEAFF. CDR3 nucleotide sequence: TGTGCCAGCAGCGTAGTAACAGGCTGCACTGAAGCTTTCTTT. This chain connects TRBV9 to TRBJ1-1, with a possible D match to TRBD1 (5 bases). From germline, CDR1 is SGDLS and CDR2 YYNGEE. CDR3 length: 14 amino acids. The V end lost 0 bases, the J end lost 4 bases, and 10 bases lay between the germline ends.

The chain uses TRBV12-3 or TRBV12-4 and TRBJ2-1, with a tentative D call TRBD2 (5 bases). Trimming pared 3 bases from V and 10 bases from J, leaving 13 bases between. The CDR3 loop spans 13 amino acids. The CDR3 here is CASSLGAAGEQFF. CDR3 in DNA: TGTGCCAGCAGTTTGGGAGCCGCCGGAGAGCAGTTCTTC.

J is TRBJ2-3 and V is TRBV10-3; D could derive from TRBD1 or TRBD2 (5 bases each). CDR1 ENHRY and CDR2 SYGVKD come from the germline V gene. The CDR3 sequence is 15 residues long. V was shortened by 6 bases and J by 0 bases, with 13 bases between the two germline ends. The CDR3 nucleotides read TGTGCCATCAGGGGCCAGTGGGGGAGCACAGATACGCAGTATTTT. It translates to CAIRGQWGSTDTQYF.

The J gene is TRBJ2-6, the V gene TRBV6-1, with 8 nucleotides matching TRBD1. With 5 bases clipped from V and 0 bases from J, the junction kept 0 bases outside the gene matches. The CDR3 covers 15 residues. Germline loops: CDR1 MNHNS, CDR2 SASEGT. The CDR3 sequence: CASSTGGSGANVLTF. The CDR3 DNA is TGTGCCAGCAGTACAGGGGGCTCTGGGGCCAACGTCCTGACTTTC.

This clonotype was counted once. The genes are TRBV4-1 and TRBJ1-5; D ambiguous. CDR3 length: 16 residues. Germline V gene sequence: CDR1 MGHRA, CDR2 YSYEKL. V lost 1 base and J lost 0, with 10 bases in between. The CDR3 DNA is TGCGCCAGCAGCCAAGTTGGCGGCATTAGCAATCAGCCCCAGCATTTT. It codes for CASSQVGGISNQPQHF.

The chain carries TRBV4-1 and TRBJ2-7, with TRBD2 identical over 14 bases. Losses at the gene ends were 4 bases for V and 9 bases for J; bases not matched to a gene: 5. Germline values: CDR1 MGHRA, CDR2 YSYEKL. CDR3 length: 14 residues. The CDR3 bases are TGCGCCAGCAGCCCCCTTGGACTAGCGGGGGGGCAGTACTTC. This translates into CASSPLGLAGGQYF.

This chain connects TRBV5-6 to TRBJ2-1; 10 nucleotides agree with TRBD2. The CDR3 runs to 18 residues. V shed 6 bases, J shed 5 bases, and the junction held 17 bases outside the gene matches. The germline V gene has CDR1 SGHDT and CDR2 YYEEEE. The chain's CDR3 is CASNILAGRLAPNNEQFF. The CDR3 bases are TGTGCCAGCAATATACTAGCGGGGCGTCTCGCTCCCAACAATGAGCAGTTCTTC.

The chain carries TRBV29-1 and TRBJ1-4; D remains ambiguous. Trimming took off 6 bases at V and 4 bases at J, with 9 bases between the two ends. This CDR3 contains 12 residues. Germline lookup yields CDR1 SQVTM and CDR2 ANQGSEA. CDR3 coding DNA: TGCAGCGTAAAAGTGGGTAATGAAAAACTGTTTTTT. Translation: CSVKVGNEKLFF.

This clonotype was found a few times. This chain joins TRBV12-3 or TRBV12-4 and TRBJ2-2; 7 bases map to TRBD2. The V gene end was trimmed by 6 bases and the J gene end by 8 bases; junction bases not matched to a gene: 12. This CDR3 is 15 amino acids long. The CDR3 sequence is CASSPLAGDGGELFF. The CDR3 DNA is TGTGCCAGCAGCCCTCTGGCGGGGGACGGAGGGGAGCTGTTTTTT.

This clonotype was observed a few times. The chain recombines TRBV29-1 with TRBJ1-4; D uncertain. This CDR3 comprises 11 residues. V dropped 7 bases and J dropped 4 bases, with 7 bases sitting between them. Looked up from germline, CDR1 is SQVTM and CDR2 is ANQGSEA. The CDR3 coding sequence is TGCAGCGCCGCTGTTAATGAAAAACTGTTTTTT. This gives the protein CSAAVNEKLFF.